This T cell receptor (beta chain) was identified in a study of T cells expressing NK-cell markers. Findings and limits, study-wide: Expanded NKG2C+ T cell clones were not confirmed as HCMV-specific. The study found dominant NKG2C+ clonotypes at about 1.0-8% of CD8+ T cells in about six donors. Topping the CD3+CD56-NKG2C+ fraction as well were these clonotypes, in several donors.

The CDR3 covers 15 residues. Germline CDR1 and CDR2: SNHLY and FYNNEI. Points on this clonotype: Its specificity is not known.

Scientists made TCR beta cDNA using 5'RACE template switching with UMIs. TCRdb reprocessed the 5' RACE reads and stores each CDR3 protein as one record, lacking DNA. The sample's table shows about 410,000 distinct CDR3 sequences. The receptor comes from a woman aged 50 to 60 in good health. Sequencing was carried out using blood T cells: a sorted CD56 or NKG2C T cell subset, CD4+ or CD8+ T cells, or bulk PBMC T cells (not recorded which). J is TRBJ2-5 and V is TRBV2; the TCRdb D gene call, TRBD1, has no DNA to confirm it. Here the CDR3 reads CASRGDRRHQETQYF.